The clone carrying this TCR beta chain was seen repeatedly, ten times or more. Its specificity is not known. Each CDR3 protein gets one entry after TCRdb re-called the reads with MiXCR. The sample lists more than 500,000 distinct CDR3 sequences; 16% were seen once. This record belongs to a study of T cell repertoires in cytomegalovirus infection. Study observations and caveats: HLA-C-restricted CMV clonotypes gave the most frequent clonotype in two of eight donors.

Losses at the gene ends were 6 bases for V and 3 bases for J; bases not matched to a gene: 5. Germline assignment: CDR1 MNHEY and CDR2 SMNVEV (reference sequence). This CDR3 spans 13 amino acids. Specimen: CD8+ T cells from PBMCs. The clonotype comes from a human donor in good health (CMV status not recorded). Some clones in this sample may be carry-over from other donors' samples. The V call is TRBV27, the J call TRBJ2-7; 7 positions agree with TRBD1. The CDR3 DNA is TGTGCCAGCAGCTCGACAGGGCTCTACGAGCAGTACTTC. Its translation is CASSSTGLYEQYF.